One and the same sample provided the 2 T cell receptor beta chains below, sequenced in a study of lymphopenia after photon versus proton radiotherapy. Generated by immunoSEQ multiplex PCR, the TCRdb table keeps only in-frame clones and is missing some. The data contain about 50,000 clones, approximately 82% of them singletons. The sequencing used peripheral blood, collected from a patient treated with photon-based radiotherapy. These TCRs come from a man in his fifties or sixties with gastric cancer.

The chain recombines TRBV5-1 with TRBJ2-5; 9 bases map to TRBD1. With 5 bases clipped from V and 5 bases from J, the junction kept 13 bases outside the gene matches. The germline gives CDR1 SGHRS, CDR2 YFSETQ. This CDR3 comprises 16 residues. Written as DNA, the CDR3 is TGCGCCAGCAGTCGGTTGACAGGGGGGGGCCCTGAGACCCAGTACTTC. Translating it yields CASSRLTGGGPETQYF.

The CDR3 loop reads CASRLRGQVTEAFF. Written as DNA, the CDR3 is TGTGCCAGCAGGCTACGGGGACAGGTGACTGAAGCTTTCTTT. The V and J genes are TRBV28 and TRBJ1-1, with TRBD1 identical over 8 bases. The V and J ends lost 6 bases and 5 bases, in that order; junction bases with no gene match: 8. Per germline, CDR1 MDHEN and CDR2 SYDVKM. There are 14 residues in the CDR3.